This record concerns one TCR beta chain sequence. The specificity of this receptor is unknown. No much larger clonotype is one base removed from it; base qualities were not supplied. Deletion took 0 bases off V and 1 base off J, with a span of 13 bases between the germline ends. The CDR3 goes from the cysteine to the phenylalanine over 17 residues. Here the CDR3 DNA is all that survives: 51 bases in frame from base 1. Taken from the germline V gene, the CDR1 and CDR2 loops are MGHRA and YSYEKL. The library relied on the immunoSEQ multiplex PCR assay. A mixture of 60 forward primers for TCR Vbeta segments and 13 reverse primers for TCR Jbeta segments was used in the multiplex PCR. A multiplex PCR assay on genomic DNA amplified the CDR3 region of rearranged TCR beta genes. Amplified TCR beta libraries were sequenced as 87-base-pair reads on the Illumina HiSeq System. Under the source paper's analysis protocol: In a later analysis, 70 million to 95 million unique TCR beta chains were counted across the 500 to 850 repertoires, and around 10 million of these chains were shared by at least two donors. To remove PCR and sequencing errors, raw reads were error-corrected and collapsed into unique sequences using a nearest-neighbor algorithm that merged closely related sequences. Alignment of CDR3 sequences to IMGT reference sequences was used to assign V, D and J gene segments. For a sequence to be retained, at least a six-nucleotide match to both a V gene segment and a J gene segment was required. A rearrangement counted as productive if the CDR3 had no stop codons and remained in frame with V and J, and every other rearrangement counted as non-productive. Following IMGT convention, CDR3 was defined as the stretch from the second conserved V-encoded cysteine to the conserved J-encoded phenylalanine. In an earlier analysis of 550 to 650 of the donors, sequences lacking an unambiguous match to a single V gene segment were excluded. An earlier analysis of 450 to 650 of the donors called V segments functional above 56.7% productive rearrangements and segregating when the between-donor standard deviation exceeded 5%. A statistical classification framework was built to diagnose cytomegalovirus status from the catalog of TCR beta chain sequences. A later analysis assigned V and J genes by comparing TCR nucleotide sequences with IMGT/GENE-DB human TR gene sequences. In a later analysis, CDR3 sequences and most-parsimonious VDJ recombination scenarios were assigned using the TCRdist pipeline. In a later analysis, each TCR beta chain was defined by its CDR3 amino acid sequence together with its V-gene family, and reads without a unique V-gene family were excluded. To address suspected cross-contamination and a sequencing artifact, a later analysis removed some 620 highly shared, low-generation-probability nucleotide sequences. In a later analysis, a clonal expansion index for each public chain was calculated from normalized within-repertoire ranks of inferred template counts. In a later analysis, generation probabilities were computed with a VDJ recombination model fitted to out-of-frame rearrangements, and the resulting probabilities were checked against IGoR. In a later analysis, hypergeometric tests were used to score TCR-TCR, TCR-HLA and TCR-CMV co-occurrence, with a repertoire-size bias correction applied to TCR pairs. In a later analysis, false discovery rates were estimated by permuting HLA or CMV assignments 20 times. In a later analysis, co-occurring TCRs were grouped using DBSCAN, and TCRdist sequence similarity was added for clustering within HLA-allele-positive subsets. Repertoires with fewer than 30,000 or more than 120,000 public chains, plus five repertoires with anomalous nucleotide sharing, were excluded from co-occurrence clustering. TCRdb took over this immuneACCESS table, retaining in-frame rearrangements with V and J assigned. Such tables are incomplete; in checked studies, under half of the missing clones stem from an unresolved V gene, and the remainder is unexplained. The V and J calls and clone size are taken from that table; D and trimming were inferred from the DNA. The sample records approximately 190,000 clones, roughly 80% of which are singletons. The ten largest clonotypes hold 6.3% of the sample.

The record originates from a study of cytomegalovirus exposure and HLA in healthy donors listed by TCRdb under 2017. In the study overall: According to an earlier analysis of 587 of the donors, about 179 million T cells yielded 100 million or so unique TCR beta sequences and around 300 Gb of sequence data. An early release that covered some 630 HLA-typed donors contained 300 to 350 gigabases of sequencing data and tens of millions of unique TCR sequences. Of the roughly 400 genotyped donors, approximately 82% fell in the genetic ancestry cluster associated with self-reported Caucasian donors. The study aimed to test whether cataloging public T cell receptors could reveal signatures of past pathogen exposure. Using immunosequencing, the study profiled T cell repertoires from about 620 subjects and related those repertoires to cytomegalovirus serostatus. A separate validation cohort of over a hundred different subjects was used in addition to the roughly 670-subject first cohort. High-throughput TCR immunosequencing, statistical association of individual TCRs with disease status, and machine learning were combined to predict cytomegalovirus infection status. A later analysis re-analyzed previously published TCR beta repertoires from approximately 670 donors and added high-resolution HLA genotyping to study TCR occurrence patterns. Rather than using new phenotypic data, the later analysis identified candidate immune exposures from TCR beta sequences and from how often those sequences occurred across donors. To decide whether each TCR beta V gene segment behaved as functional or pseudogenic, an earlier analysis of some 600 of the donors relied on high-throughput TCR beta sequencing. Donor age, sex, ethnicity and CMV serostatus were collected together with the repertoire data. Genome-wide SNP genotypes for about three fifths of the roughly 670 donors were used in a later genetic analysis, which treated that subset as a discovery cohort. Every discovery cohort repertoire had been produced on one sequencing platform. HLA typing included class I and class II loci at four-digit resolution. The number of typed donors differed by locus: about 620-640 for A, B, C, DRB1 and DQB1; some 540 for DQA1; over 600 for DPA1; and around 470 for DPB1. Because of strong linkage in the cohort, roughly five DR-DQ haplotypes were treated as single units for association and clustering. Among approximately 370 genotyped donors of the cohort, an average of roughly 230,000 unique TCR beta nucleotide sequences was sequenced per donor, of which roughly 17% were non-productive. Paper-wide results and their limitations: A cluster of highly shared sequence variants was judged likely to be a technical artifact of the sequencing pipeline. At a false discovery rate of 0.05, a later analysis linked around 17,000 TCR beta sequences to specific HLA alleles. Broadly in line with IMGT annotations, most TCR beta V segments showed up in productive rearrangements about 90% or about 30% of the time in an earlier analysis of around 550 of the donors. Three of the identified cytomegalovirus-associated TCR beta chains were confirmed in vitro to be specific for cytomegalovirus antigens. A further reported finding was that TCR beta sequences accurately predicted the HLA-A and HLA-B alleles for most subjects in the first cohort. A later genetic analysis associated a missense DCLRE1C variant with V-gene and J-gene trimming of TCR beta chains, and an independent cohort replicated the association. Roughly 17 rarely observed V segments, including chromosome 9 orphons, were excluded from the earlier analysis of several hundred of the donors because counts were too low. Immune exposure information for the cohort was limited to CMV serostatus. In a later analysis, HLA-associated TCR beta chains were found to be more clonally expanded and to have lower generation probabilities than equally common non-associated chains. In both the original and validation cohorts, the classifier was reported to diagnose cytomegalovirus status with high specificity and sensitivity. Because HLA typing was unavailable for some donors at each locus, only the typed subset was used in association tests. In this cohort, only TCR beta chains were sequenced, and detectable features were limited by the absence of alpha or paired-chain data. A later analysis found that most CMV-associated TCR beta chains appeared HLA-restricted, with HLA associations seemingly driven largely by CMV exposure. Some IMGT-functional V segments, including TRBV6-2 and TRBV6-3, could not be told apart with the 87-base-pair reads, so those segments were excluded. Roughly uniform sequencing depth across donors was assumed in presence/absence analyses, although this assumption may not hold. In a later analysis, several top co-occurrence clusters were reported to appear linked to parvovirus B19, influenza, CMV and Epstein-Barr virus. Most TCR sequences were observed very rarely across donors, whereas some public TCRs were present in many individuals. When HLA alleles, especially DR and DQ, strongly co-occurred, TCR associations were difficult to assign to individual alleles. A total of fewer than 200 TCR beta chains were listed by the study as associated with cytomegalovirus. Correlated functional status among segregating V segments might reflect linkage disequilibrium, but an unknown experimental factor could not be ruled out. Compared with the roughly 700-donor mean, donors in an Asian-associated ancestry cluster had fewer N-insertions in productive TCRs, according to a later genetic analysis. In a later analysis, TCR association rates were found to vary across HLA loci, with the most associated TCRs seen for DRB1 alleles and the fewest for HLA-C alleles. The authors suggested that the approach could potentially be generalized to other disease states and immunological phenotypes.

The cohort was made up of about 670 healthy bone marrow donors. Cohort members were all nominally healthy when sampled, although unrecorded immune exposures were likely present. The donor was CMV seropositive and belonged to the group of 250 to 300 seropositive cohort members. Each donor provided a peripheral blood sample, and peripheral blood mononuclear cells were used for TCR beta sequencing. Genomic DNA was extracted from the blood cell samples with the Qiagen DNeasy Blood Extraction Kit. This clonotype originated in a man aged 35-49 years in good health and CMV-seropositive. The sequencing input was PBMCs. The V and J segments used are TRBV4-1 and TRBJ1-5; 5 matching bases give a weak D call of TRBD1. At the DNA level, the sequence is TGCGCCAGCAGCCAAGAGGGGGGAGCCATGAGCAATCAGCCCCAGCATTTT. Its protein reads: CASSQEGGAMSNQPQHF.